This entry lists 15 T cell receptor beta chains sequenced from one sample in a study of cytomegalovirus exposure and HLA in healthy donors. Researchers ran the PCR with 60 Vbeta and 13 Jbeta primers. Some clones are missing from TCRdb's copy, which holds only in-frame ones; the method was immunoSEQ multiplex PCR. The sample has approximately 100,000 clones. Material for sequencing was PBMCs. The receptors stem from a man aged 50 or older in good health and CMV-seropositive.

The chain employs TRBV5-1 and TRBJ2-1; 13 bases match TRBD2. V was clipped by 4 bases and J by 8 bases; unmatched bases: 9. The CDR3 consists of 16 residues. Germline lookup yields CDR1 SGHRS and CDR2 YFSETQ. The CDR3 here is CASSHLLAGGLYEQFF. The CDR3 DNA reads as TGCGCCAGCAGCCACTTACTAGCGGGAGGGTTGTATGAGCAGTTCTTC. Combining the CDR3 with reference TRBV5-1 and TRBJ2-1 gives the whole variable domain KAGVTQTPRYLIKTRGQQVTLSCSPISGHRSVSWYQQTPGQGLQFLFEYFSETQRNKGNFPGRFSGRQFSNSRSEMNVSTLELGDSALYLCASSHLLAGGLYEQFFGPGTRLTVL.

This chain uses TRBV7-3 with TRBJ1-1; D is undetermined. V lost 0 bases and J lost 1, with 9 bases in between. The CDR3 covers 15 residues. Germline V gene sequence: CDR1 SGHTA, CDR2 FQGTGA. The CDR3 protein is CASSLTVSGNTEAFF. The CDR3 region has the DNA TGTGCCAGCAGCTTAACGGTGAGTGGGAACACTGAAGCTTTCTTT.

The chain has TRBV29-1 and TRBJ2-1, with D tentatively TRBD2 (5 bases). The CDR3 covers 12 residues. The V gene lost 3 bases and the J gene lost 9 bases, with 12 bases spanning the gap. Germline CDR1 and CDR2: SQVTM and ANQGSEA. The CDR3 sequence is CSVDGEGAEQFF. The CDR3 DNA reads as TGCAGCGTTGATGGTGAGGGCGCTGAGCAGTTCTTC.

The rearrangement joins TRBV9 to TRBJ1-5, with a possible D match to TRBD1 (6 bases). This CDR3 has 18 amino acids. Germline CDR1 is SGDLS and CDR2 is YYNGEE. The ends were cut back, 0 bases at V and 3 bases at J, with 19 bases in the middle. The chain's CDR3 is CASSVGPDRKGHNQPQHF. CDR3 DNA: TGTGCCAGCAGCGTAGGCCCCGACAGGAAAGGGCACAATCAGCCCCAGCATTTT.

CDR3 DNA sequence: TGCGCCAGCACCAATTTTAACAGGGGGCCACCCTATAACTATGGCTACACCTTC. Translated, it gives CASTNFNRGPPYNYGYTF. The chain carries TRBV10-2 and TRBJ1-2; 9 bases are shared with TRBD1. Germline V gene lookup returns CDR1 WSHSY and CDR2 SAAADI. The CDR3 extends over 18 amino acids. Trimming at V came to 7 bases and at J to 1 base, leaving 16 bases not matched to a gene.

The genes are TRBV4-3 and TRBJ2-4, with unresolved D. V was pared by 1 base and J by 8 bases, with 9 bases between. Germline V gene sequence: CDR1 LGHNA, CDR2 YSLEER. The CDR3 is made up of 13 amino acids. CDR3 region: CASSQGRFDIQYF. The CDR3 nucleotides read TGCGCCAGCAGCCAAGGCCGGTTCGACATTCAGTACTTC.

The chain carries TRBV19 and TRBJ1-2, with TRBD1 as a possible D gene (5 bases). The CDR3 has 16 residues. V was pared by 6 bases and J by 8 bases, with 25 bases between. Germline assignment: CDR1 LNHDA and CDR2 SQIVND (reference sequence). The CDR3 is CASSPSRSRGFGGYTF. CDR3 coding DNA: TGTGCCAGTAGCCCCTCCAGGTCCCGGGGGTTTGGCGGCTACACCTTC.

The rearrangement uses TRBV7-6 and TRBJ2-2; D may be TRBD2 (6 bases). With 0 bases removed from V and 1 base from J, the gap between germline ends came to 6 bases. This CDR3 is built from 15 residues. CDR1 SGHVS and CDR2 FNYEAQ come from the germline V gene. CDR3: CASSLAGGNTGELFF. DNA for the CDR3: TGTGCCAGCAGCTTAGCCGGGGGGAACACCGGGGAGCTGTTTTTT.

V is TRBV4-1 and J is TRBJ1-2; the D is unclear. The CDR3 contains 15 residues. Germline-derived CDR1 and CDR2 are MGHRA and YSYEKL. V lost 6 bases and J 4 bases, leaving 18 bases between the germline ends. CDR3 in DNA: TGCGCCAGCAGACAGTTCGAGGGTGCAAGCTATGGCTACACCTTC. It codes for CASRQFEGASYGYTF.

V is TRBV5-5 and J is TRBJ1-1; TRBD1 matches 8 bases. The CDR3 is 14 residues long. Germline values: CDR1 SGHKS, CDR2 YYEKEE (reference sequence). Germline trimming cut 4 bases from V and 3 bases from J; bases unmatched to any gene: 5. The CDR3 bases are TGTGCCAGCAGCCCTGGGACAGGAGACACTGAAGCTTTCTTT. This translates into CASSPGTGDTEAFF. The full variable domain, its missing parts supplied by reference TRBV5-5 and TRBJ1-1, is DAGVTQSPTHLIKTRGQQVTLRCSPISGHKSVSWYQQVLGQGPQFIFQYYEKEERGRGNFPDRFSARQFPNYSSELNVNALLLGDSALYLCASSPGTGDTEAFFGQGTRLTVV.

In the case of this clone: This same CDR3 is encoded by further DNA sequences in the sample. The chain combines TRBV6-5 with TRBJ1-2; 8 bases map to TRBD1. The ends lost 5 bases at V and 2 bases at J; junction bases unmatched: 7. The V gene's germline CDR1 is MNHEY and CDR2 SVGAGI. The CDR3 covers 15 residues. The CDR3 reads CASSPPGGSNYGYTF. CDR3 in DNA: TGTGCCAGCAGTCCACCAGGGGGCTCGAACTATGGCTACACCTTC.

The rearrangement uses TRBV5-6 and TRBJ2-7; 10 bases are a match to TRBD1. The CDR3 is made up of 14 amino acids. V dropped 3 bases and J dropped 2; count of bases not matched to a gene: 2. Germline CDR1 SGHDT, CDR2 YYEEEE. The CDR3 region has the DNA TGTGCCAGCAGCTGGGGGACAGGGGCCTACGAGCAGTACTTC. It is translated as CASSWGTGAYEQYF.

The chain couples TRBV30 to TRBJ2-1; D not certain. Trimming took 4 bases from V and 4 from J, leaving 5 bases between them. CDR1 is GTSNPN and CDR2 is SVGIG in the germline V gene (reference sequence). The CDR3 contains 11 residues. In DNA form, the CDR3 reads TGTGCCTGGACCAATTACAATGAGCAGTTCTTC. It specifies CAWTNYNEQFF.

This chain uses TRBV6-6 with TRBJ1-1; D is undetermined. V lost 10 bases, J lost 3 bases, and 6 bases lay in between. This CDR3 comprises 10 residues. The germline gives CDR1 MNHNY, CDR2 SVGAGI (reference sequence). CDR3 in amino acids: CATADTEAFF. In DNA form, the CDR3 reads TGTGCCACCGCGGACACTGAAGCTTTCTTT.

For the CDR3, the DNA is TGTGCCAGCAGCTTAGCGGCATACTACGAGCAGTACGTC. Protein sequence: CASSLAAYYEQYV. This chain links TRBV7-9 with TRBJ2-7, with no clear D. Per germline, CDR1 SEHNR and CDR2 FQNEAQ (reference sequence). CDR3 length: 13 residues. Trimming removed 0 bases at V and 3 bases at J, with 6 bases between.